This TCR beta chain was captured in a study of shared clonotypes between healthy human individuals. General study results and limits: Non-shared clonotypes showed lower generation probabilities than clonotypes common to all four donors. Rarefaction revealed incomplete sorted-subset sequencing despite large depth. The naive CD4 repertoires of several donors were compared, and 5% to 6.5% of clonotypes were shared.

Measured with immunoSEQ multiplex PCR; TCRdb has only the in-frame clones, and not every one. The sample contains 950,000 to 1,200,000 clones, around three quarters of which appear only once. Germline V lookup: CDR1 SGHRS, CDR2 YFSETQ. V was pared by 0 bases and J by 4 bases, with 11 bases between. CDR3 size: 14 residues. This clone was detected only a few times. Its antigen is not identified. This sequence joins TRBV5-1 and TRBJ2-7; D gene uncertain. The clonotype comes from a young man in good health. Some clones in this sample may be carry-over from other donors' samples. The sequenced sample was memory CD4+ T cells from PBMCs. The subset: CD45RA-negative fraction. CDR3 amino acids: CASSLALLNYEQYF. The CDR3 DNA reads as TGCGCCAGCAGCTTGGCCCTACTGAATTACGAGCAGTACTTC.